Given below is one T cell receptor beta chain in context. The read finishes 3 residues shy of the CDR3 end, and the germline J gene is used to complete it. These data originate in a study of T cells in women clearing cervical HPV infection. On the study more broadly: Control women cleared a single incident HPV16 infection within 12 months.

Dot-blot hybridization genotyped cervical HPV amplified with MY09/MY11 PCR. Using immunoSEQ multiplex PCR, the repertoire was profiled, and TCRdb retains in-frame clones only, with some absent. This table lists approximately 34,000 clones. The CDR3 has 15 amino acids. Trimming left V 1 base short and J 3 bases short, with 13 bases between. Germline V gives CDR1 LGHNA, CDR2 YNFKEQ. The receptor was isolated from a woman aged 18 to 75 with a cervical HPV16 infection that either progressed to CIN3+ or cleared (not recorded which). The V call is TRBV4-2, the J call TRBJ2-7; a possible D gene is TRBD2 (6 bases). The sequencing sample was made of blood buffy coat. The part of the CDR3 DNA that was read is TGTGCCAGCAGCCAAGTTTGGGGGGTCCTCTACGAG. Translation: CASSQVWGVLYE. The entire CDR3 is CASSQVWGVLYEQYF.